A single sample is the source of the 6 T cell receptor beta chains below, sequenced in a study of OX40 agonist ivuxolimab in advanced cancers. Some clones are missing from TCRdb's copy, which holds only in-frame ones; the method was immunoSEQ multiplex PCR. Of 95,000 to 120,000 clones detected, less than 95% appear once; the ten largest clones hold over 0.6%. The sample in question was CD4+ or CD8+ T cells sorted from blood, obtained in a trial of the OX40 agonist ivuxolimab. The receptors were sampled from an adult with an advanced solid tumor such as melanoma, head and neck, liver or kidney cancer.

The rearrangement links TRBV7-2 to TRBJ1-2; TRBD1 matches at 8 bases. This CDR3 region has 15 residues. Trimming cost V 3 bases and J 8 bases; bases outside gene matches: 11. CDR1 is SGHTA and CDR2 is FQGNSA in the germline V gene. CDR3 in amino acids: CASSFMGQGARGYTF. The CDR3 region has the DNA TGTGCCAGCAGCTTTATGGGGCAGGGGGCAAGGGGCTACACCTTC. Supplemented by reference TRBV7-2 and TRBJ1-2, the full variable domain reads GAGVSQSPSNKVTEKGKDVELRCDPISGHTALYWYRQSLGQGLEFLIYFQGNSAPDKSGLPSDRFSAERTGGSVSTLTIQRTQQEDSAVYLCASSFMGQGARGYTFGSGTRLTVV.

This clone is a singleton in its sample. This rearrangement joins TRBV10-3 to TRBJ1-1; 11 bases map to TRBD1. Germline values: CDR1 ENHRY, CDR2 SYGVKD. This CDR3 comprises 14 residues. The ends lost 6 bases at V and 3 bases at J; junction bases unmatched: 3. CDR3 sequence reads: CAIRKGQGDTEAFF. The CDR3 DNA reads TGTGCCATCAGAAAGGGACAGGGGGACACTGAAGCTTTCTTT.

This sequence joins TRBV11-2 and TRBJ2-5; a possible D gene is TRBD2 (6 bases). Per germline, CDR1 SGHAT and CDR2 FQNNGV. The CDR3 sequence is 14 residues long. With 5 bases removed from V and 1 base from J, the gap between germline ends came to 11 bases. This CDR3 is CASSPRGSQETQYF. CDR3 DNA sequence: TGTGCCAGCAGCCCGCGGGGTTCCCAAGAGACCCAGTACTTC. The whole variable domain, filled in from reference TRBV11-2 and TRBJ2-5, reads EAGVAQSPRYKIIEKRQSVAFWCNPISGHATLYWYQQILGQGPKLLIQFQNNGVVDDSQLPKDRFSAERLKGVDSTLKIQPAKLEDSAVYLCASSPRGSQETQYFGPGTRLLVL.

V and J are TRBV6-1 and TRBJ2-5; 11 nucleotides match TRBD2. Judging by the DNA end, TRBJ2-7 fits better; the J call may be wrong. The V gene's germline CDR1 is MNHNS and CDR2 SASEGT. The CDR3 sequence is 19 residues long. The CDR3 region has the DNA TGTGCCAGCAGTGAACGACTAGCGGGATTCCCAAGGAGCTCCTACGAGCAGTACTTC. Protein: CASSERLAGFPRSSYEQYF.

The chain carries TRBV6-6 and TRBJ1-2; D is undetermined. In germline, CDR1 is MNHNY, CDR2 SVGAGI (reference sequence). Trimming stripped 10 bases from V and 3 bases from J, with 9 bases between. The CDR3 totals 11 residues. The CDR3 region is CATRTYYGYTF. CDR3 DNA sequence: TGTGCCACTCGGACTTACTATGGCTACACCTTC.

The J gene is TRBJ1-5, the V gene TRBV6-1; no clear D gene. This CDR3 contains 14 residues. Trimming pared 8 bases from V and 4 bases from J, leaving 15 bases between. Germline-derived CDR1 and CDR2 are MNHNS and SASEGT. CDR3 DNA sequence: TGTGCCAGCTCCTCCGCGGGTTCGAATCAGCCCCAGCATTTT. It specifies CASSSAGSNQPQHF.